This TCR beta chain was retrieved from a study of PD-1 blockade in classical Hodgkin lymphoma. General observations from the study: Diminished baseline TCR diversity has been reported in newly diagnosed patients relative to healthy donors.

A remark on this clone: Its antigen is undetermined.

Sequencing was performed with immunoSEQ multiplex PCR; in TCRdb, only in-frame clones are kept and a portion is missing. Among 14,000 or so clones listed, under 90% were seen once. Germline loops: CDR1 SGDLS, CDR2 YYNGEE. This CDR3 comprises 16 residues. The J segment lost 10 bases and the V segment lost 3 bases, leaving 15 bases of the junction unmatched. Every patient experienced relapse after autologous stem cell transplantation, and brentuximab vedotin exposure varied. This specimen consisted of peripheral blood mononuclear cells (PBMCs), obtained at baseline. The TCR comes from a human donor with classical Hodgkin lymphoma. The gene calls are TRBV9 and TRBJ2-1, with 8 bases lining up with TRBD2. The CDR3 bases are TGTGCCAGCAGCGCCCGGGAGGGGACTAGGCCTGGGGAGCAGTTCTTC. This codes for CASSAREGTRPGEQFF.